One and the same sample provided the 9 T cell receptor beta chains below, sequenced in a study of molecular identifiers for immune sequencing clone quantification. TCRdb processed the PCR reads anew with MiXCR; each CDR3 protein has one entry. The sample carries 7,500 to 10,000 distinct CDR3 sequences, approximately 15% recorded once. The material sequenced was naive CD8+ T cells from blood, with Jurkat cell RNA spiked in. Subset noted: FACS-sorted CD8+CD4-CCR7+CD45RA+ naive T cells. The origin of the receptors is a human donor in good health. Some libraries in this study had Jurkat cell RNA spiked in.

This clonotype rates as medium-sized. The chain employs TRBV7-6 and TRBJ2-3; TRBD2 matches at 7 bases. Germline V gene lookup returns CDR1 SGHVS and CDR2 FNYEAQ. Germline trimming cut 1 base from V and 0 bases from J; bases unmatched to any gene: 4. The CDR3 has 16 amino acids. The CDR3 is CASSLGLAGSTDTQYF. The CDR3 region has the DNA TGTGCCAGCAGCTTAGGTTTAGCGGGTAGCACAGATACGCAGTATTTT.

By its share, this clonotype is medium-sized. This chain uses TRBV7-6 with TRBJ1-1; TRBD1 is a possible D gene (6 bases). V dropped 5 bases and J dropped 2 bases, with 15 bases sitting between them. Germline-derived CDR1 and CDR2 are SGHVS and FNYEAQ. This CDR3 has 15 residues. The CDR3 protein is CASSIRDTTNTEAFF. CDR3 nucleotide sequence: TGTGCCAGCAGCATCCGGGACACCACCAACACTGAAGCTTTCTTT.

By sample fraction, this clonotype is medium-sized. This chain uses TRBV20-1 with TRBJ2-3, with D tentatively TRBD2 (5 bases). The CDR3 spans 17 residues. Germline loops: CDR1 DFQATT, CDR2 SNEGSKA (reference sequence). The V end was cut by 0 bases, the J end by 5 bases, with 21 bases between. CDR3 coding DNA: TGCAGTGCTAGAGATGGACTCGCCCTCCGGGTAGAAGATACGCAGTATTTT. It encodes CSARDGLALRVEDTQYF.

This clonotype is medium-sized in the sample. The chain is built from TRBV28 and TRBJ2-7; D ambiguous. Germline CDR1 reads MDHEN; CDR2 reads SYDVKM. The CDR3 is 14 amino acids. Trimming left V 5 bases short and J 0 bases short, with 11 bases between. The CDR3 nucleotides read TGTGCCAGCAGTCCCCGAGCGATCTCCTACGAGCAGTACTTC. Encoded protein: CASSPRAISYEQYF.

This clonotype was observed at least ten times. The chain recombines TRBV12-3 or TRBV12-4 with TRBJ2-7; a weak D match, TRBD1 (6 bases). With 5 bases removed from V and 2 bases from J, the gap between germline ends came to 13 bases. The CDR3 totals 14 residues. CDR3 region: CASSIPGTTYEQYF. The CDR3 bases are TGTGCCAGCAGTATCCCCGGGACAACCTACGAGCAGTACTTC.

By share, this clonotype ranks as medium-sized (0.01 to 0.1%). V and J are TRBV20-1 and TRBJ2-3, with 8 bases lining up with TRBD2. CDR1 is DFQATT, CDR2 SNEGSKA, per germline (reference sequence). The CDR3 is made up of 15 amino acids. Losses at the gene ends were 5 bases for V and 0 bases for J; bases not matched to a gene: 7. CDR3 sequence (DNA): TGCAGTGCTCATTCTGGCGGGGGGAGCACAGATACGCAGTATTTT. This sequence encodes CSAHSGGGSTDTQYF.

J is TRBJ2-6 and V is TRBV27; unclear D gene. The CDR3 sequence is 15 residues long. V lost 5 bases and J lost 6, with 14 bases in between. Looked up from germline, CDR1 is MNHEY and CDR2 is SMNVEV (reference sequence). CDR3 region: CASSKRTVEANVLTF. The CDR3 DNA reads TGTGCCAGCAGTAAAAGGACGGTGGAGGCCAACGTCCTGACTTTC.

By frequency in the sample, this clonotype is medium-sized. V is TRBV19 and J is TRBJ1-1; D gene ambiguous. Between the trimmed V and J ends, which lost 4 bases and 7 bases, there was a span of 16 bases. The CDR3 is 14 residues long. Per germline, CDR1 LNHDA and CDR2 SQIVND (reference sequence). This chain's CDR3 is CASSTLVGINEAFF. Written as DNA, the CDR3 is TGTGCCAGTAGTACCCTCGTGGGGATCAATGAAGCTTTCTTT.

This clonotype is classed as medium-sized. J is TRBJ2-6 and V is TRBV19; no clear D. V shed 3 bases and J shed 4 bases, with 4 bases lying between them. The CDR3 has 13 amino acids. CDR1 LNHDA and CDR2 SQIVND come from the germline V gene (reference sequence). CDR3 nucleotides: TGTGCCAGTAGTATTTCAGGGGCCAACGTCCTGACTTTC. It is translated as CASSISGANVLTF. Drawing the rest from reference TRBV19 and TRBJ2-6, the complete variable domain is DGGITQSPKYLFRKEGQNVTLSCEQNLNHDAMYWYRQDPGQGLRLIYYSQIVNDFQKGDIAEGYSVSREKKESFPLTVTSAQKNPTAFYLCASSISGANVLTFGAGSRLTVL.